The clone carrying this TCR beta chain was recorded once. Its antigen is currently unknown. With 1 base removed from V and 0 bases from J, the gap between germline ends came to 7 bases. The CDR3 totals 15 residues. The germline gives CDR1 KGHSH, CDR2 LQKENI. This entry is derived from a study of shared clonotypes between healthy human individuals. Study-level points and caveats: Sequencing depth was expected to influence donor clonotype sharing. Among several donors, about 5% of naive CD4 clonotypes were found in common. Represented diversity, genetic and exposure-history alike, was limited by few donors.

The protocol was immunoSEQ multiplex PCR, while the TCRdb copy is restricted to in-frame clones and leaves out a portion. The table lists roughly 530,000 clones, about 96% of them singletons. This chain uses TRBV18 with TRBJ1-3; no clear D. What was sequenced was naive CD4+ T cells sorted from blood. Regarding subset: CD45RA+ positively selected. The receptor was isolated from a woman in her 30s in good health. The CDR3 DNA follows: TGTGCCAGCTCACCACGTTCCGACTCTGGAAACACCATATATTTT. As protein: CASSPRSDSGNTIYF.